This T cell receptor beta chain is drawn from a study of CD8 T cells in ankylosing spondylitis. Study conclusions and caveats: Reports say disease-linked clones showed up significantly more in matched ankylosing spondylitis synovial fluid. Existing reports had already noted some motif variants in reactive arthritis synovial fluid and blood. A TCR beta motif made of 7 to 9 highly homologous variants seemed typical of ankylosing spondylitis blood.

TCRdb passed the 5' RACE reads through MiXCR, listing each CDR3 protein once. The sample carries 85,000 to 100,000 distinct CDR3 sequences, just under 9% recorded once. This clonotype was counted many times. Its target is not known. This clonotype originated in a male donor with ankylosing spondylitis or in good health (not recorded which). Sequencing was done on a sample of blood, either unsorted or a sorted T cell fraction (not recorded which).

The CDR3 DNA follows: TGCGCCAGCAGCCCTCGACCGCAGGCTGAAGCTTTCTTT. Residues: CASSPRPQAEAFF. The V and J genes are TRBV4-3 and TRBJ1-1, with D unclear. CDR3 length: 13 amino acids. Between the trimmed V and J ends, which lost 4 bases and 6 bases, there was a span of 12 bases. Germline V gives CDR1 LGHNA, CDR2 YSLEER.